The source of this T cell receptor beta chain is a study of OX40 agonist ivuxolimab in advanced cancers. General observations from the study: In the expanded peripheral T cells, antigen specificity was never determined.

This clone was picked up a small number of times. The antigen is not known. The V segment lost 0 bases and the J segment 4 bases; nucleotides outside the gene matches: 4. This CDR3 is built from 15 residues. Germline CDR1 is GTSNPN and CDR2 is SVGIG (reference sequence). The sampling schedule covered blood at baseline, cycle 4 day 1, and cycle 7 day 1. Generated by immunoSEQ multiplex PCR, the TCRdb table keeps only in-frame clones and is missing some. This sample has 80,000 to 100,000 clones, with 93% found just once. The sequence derives from an adult with an advanced solid tumor such as melanoma, head and neck, liver or kidney cancer. This chain uses TRBV30 with TRBJ1-5; TRBD1 agrees at 9 bases. Here the sequenced sample was CD4+ or CD8+ T cells sorted from blood, taken in a trial of the OX40 agonist ivuxolimab. The CDR3 DNA follows: TGTGCCTGGAGTGTATACGGGACAGGGAATCAGCCCCAGCATTTT. Its protein is CAWSVYGTGNQPQHF.